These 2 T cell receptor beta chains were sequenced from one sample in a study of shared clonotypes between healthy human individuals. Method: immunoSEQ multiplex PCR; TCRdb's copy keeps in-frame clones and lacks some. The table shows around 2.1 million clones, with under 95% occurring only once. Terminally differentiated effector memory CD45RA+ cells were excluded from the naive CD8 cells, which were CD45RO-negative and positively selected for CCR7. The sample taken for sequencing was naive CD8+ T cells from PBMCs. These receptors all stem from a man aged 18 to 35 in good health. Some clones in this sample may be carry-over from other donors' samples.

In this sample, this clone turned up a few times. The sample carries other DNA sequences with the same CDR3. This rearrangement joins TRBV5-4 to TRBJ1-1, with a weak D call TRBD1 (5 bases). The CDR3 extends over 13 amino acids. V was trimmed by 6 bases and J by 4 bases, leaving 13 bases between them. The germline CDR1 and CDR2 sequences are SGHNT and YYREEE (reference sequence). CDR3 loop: CASTPGGSTEAFF. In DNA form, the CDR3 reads TGTGCCAGCACCCCGGGGGGGAGCACTGAAGCTTTCTTT.

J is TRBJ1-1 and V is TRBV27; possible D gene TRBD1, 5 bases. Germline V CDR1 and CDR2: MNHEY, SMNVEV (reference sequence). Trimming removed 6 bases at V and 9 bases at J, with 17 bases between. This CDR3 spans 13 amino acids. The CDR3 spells CASRWGVGGQAFF. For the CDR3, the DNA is TGTGCCAGCAGGTGGGGGGTGGGGGGTCAAGCTTTCTTT.